This TCR beta chain is drawn from a study of T cell responses to AZD1222 COVID-19 vaccine. This clone was seen once. Its target is not known. Study conclusions and caveats: Of the AZD1222 recipients, only six were seropositive at baseline. Reports indicate that nearly half of spike-specific TCRs are directed at unmutated variant regions.

Libraries were prepared by immunoSEQ multiplex PCR; TCRdb keeps only in-frame clonotypes and omits some of them. Counted here are roughly 160,000 clones, approximately 90% occurring once; the ten biggest clones make up about 4.3%. Pooling of second doses given at about 4 or about 12 weeks was done. Looked up from germline, CDR1 is LGHNA and CDR2 is YSLEER. There are 15 residues in the CDR3. V lost 2 bases and J 3 bases, leaving 13 bases between the germline ends. Sequenced here: peripheral blood, sampled 28 days after the second AZD1222 dose. This sequence originates from an adult who received the AZD1222 COVID-19 vaccine. J is TRBJ1-1 and V is TRBV4-3; D ambiguous. The CDR3 DNA sequence: TGCGCCAGCAGCCAAATGGCAACGGGCTACACTGAAGCTTTCTTT. It encodes CASSQMATGYTEAFF.